The 28 T cell receptor beta chains below come from one sample, sequenced in a study of control samples from healthy donors and cancer patients. Assay: immunoSEQ multiplex PCR; the TCRdb copy retains only in-frame clones and omits some. Here the sample spans about 120,000 clones, over 85% being singletons. Sequenced sample: blood. These receptors all stem from a man aged 25 to 40 in good health.

CDR3: CASSEPTRGKNIQYF. CDR3 in DNA: TGTGCCAGCAGTGAACCGACAAGGGGCAAAAACATTCAGTACTTC. The chain carries TRBV28 and TRBJ2-4, with a weak D call TRBD1 (5 bases). Trimming took 5 bases from V and 3 from J, leaving 14 bases between them. This CDR3 region has 15 residues. Looked up from germline, CDR1 is MDHEN and CDR2 is SYDVKM.

The gene calls are TRBV28 and TRBJ1-4; D is unresolved. The ends were cut back, 4 bases at V and 8 bases at J, with 8 bases in the middle. CDR3 size: 12 residues. Germline V gene sequence: CDR1 MDHEN, CDR2 SYDVKM. The CDR3 loop reads CASSSVSEKLFF. The CDR3 nucleotides read TGTGCCAGCAGTTCCGTCTCCGAAAAACTGTTTTTT.

The V call is TRBV19, the J call TRBJ1-3; D is unclear. The V and J ends lost 3 bases and 0 bases respectively, with 3 bases between them. This CDR3 has 13 amino acids. Germline assignment: CDR1 LNHDA and CDR2 SQIVND (reference sequence). The CDR3 nucleotides read TGTGCCAGTAGTATCCTCTCTGGAAACACCATATATTTT. Translating gives CASSILSGNTIYF. The full variable domain, its missing parts supplied by reference TRBV19 and TRBJ1-3, is DGGITQSPKYLFRKEGQNVTLSCEQNLNHDAMYWYRQDPGQGLRLIYYSQIVNDFQKGDIAEGYSVSREKKESFPLTVTSAQKNPTAFYLCASSILSGNTIYFGEGSWLTVV.

V is TRBV7-3 and J is TRBJ2-2; D is unresolved. There are 13 residues in the CDR3. Germline V gives CDR1 SGHTA, CDR2 FQGTGA. V gave up 5 bases and J gave up 6 bases, with 10 bases separating them. CDR3 DNA sequence: TGTGCCAGCAGCGACCTAGGTGCCGGGGAGCTGTTTTTT. Its translation: CASSDLGAGELFF.

The chain joins TRBV9 to TRBJ1-2; D is unclear. The CDR3 is 14 residues long. CDR1 SGDLS and CDR2 YYNGEE come from the germline V gene. Deletions cut 0 bases from V and 4 bases from J, with 10 bases between. The CDR3 nucleotides read TGTGCCAGCAGCGTAGCTACGGGGATCTATGGCTACACCTTC. It encodes CASSVATGIYGYTF.

CDR3 residues: CAISDGNNQPQHF. The CDR3 coding sequence is TGTGCCATCAGTGACGGAAACAATCAGCCCCAGCATTTT. The chain recombines TRBV10-3 with TRBJ1-5; D not certain. Germline lookup yields CDR1 ENHRY and CDR2 SYGVKD. This CDR3 comprises 13 residues. V shed 3 bases and J shed 3 bases, with 6 bases lying between them.

CDR3 nucleotides: TGTGCCAGCAGCCCCCGGGACAGCACCTACGAGCAGTACTTC. Residues: CASSPRDSTYEQYF. The chain combines TRBV3-1 (or the pseudogene TRBV3-2) with TRBJ2-7, with 7 nucleotides matching TRBD1. Per germline, CDR1 LGHDT and CDR2 YNNKEL (reference sequence). The CDR3 contains 14 residues. V shed 4 bases, J shed 2 bases, and the junction held 5 bases outside the gene matches.

The chain carries TRBV7-9 and TRBJ2-5; 11 nucleotides align to TRBD2. There are 16 residues in the CDR3. From germline, CDR1 is SEHNR and CDR2 FQNEAQ (reference sequence). The V and J ends lost 4 bases and 4 bases, in that order; junction bases with no gene match: 8. The chain's CDR3 is CASSSMASGGRETQYF. The CDR3 DNA reads TGTGCCAGCAGCTCGATGGCTAGCGGGGGGAGAGAGACCCAGTACTTC.

The gene calls are TRBV28 and TRBJ2-2; either TRBD1 or TRBD2 may supply D (5 bases each). V was trimmed by 3 bases and J by 4 bases, leaving 15 bases between them. Germline V gene data show CDR1 as MDHEN and CDR2 as SYDVKM. The CDR3 runs 16 residues. Written as DNA, the CDR3 is TGTGCCAGCAGTTTCACAGTGGGGGTTGGCACCGGGGAGCTGTTTTTT. Amino acid sequence: CASSFTVGVGTGELFF. Looking up the rest from reference TRBV28 and TRBJ2-2 gives the full variable domain: DVKVTQSSRYLVKRTGEKVFLECVQDMDHENMFWYRQDPGLGLRLIYFSYDVKMKEKGDIPEGYSVSREKKERFSLILESASTNQTSMYLCASSFTVGVGTGELFFGEGSRLTVL.

Only one count was recorded for this clone. The gene calls are TRBV29-1 and TRBJ2-7; D gene unclear. There are 14 residues in the CDR3. Germline V gene data show CDR1 as SQVTM and CDR2 as ANQGSEA. V lost 1 base and J 2 bases, leaving 12 bases between the germline ends. CDR3 protein: CSVEGGIAPYEQYF. The CDR3 region has the DNA TGCAGCGTTGAAGGTGGTATAGCCCCCTACGAGCAGTACTTC.

This sequence joins TRBV6-5 and TRBJ2-2; 8 bases map to TRBD2. The CDR3 loop spans 16 amino acids. CDR1 is MNHEY, CDR2 SVGAGI, per germline. V gave up 4 bases and J gave up 2 bases; unmatched junction bases: 6. CDR3 residues: CASSSLRGGNTGELFF. Written as DNA, the CDR3 is TGTGCCAGCAGTTCACTCCGGGGGGGTAACACCGGGGAGCTGTTTTTT.

This chain connects TRBV6-5 to TRBJ1-5; D is undetermined. The CDR3 sequence is 15 residues long. Per germline, CDR1 MNHEY and CDR2 SVGAGI. V was cut by 6 bases and J by 7 bases, with 19 bases left in between. CDR3 loop: CASSGSTDGKQPQHF. The CDR3 region has the DNA TGTGCCAGCAGCGGGTCCACAGACGGAAAACAGCCCCAGCATTTT.

The rearrangement uses TRBV28 and TRBJ1-4; TRBD1 matches at 7 bases. The V segment lost 2 bases and the J segment 5 bases; nucleotides outside the gene matches: 8. The CDR3 covers 16 residues. The germline V gene encodes CDR1 MDHEN and CDR2 SYDVKM. The CDR3: CASSLGQAARNEKLFF. The CDR3 DNA reads as TGTGCCAGCAGTTTAGGACAGGCAGCTAGAAATGAAAAACTGTTTTTT.

V usage is TRBV18 and J usage is TRBJ2-1; maybe TRBD2 (7 bases). The CDR3 consists of 17 residues. Germline CDR1 is KGHSH and CDR2 is LQKENI. Trimming removed 5 bases at V and 8 bases at J, with 25 bases between. The CDR3 spells CASSSTLTGGPIHEQFF. As DNA, the CDR3 is TGTGCCAGCTCATCGACATTGACCGGGGGGCCAATCCATGAGCAGTTCTTC.

The chain is built from TRBV19 and TRBJ1-5; D might be TRBD1 (6 bases). Germline V lookup: CDR1 LNHDA, CDR2 SQIVND (reference sequence). Trimming shortened V by 7 bases and J by 0 bases, and 13 bases separated the two germline ends. CDR3 length equals 15 residues. The CDR3 loop reads CASTKGVFSNQPQHF. The CDR3 DNA follows: TGTGCCAGTACCAAGGGGGTCTTTAGCAATCAGCCCCAGCATTTT. Full variable domain (remainder filled in from reference TRBV19 and TRBJ1-5): DGGITQSPKYLFRKEGQNVTLSCEQNLNHDAMYWYRQDPGQGLRLIYYSQIVNDFQKGDIAEGYSVSREKKESFPLTVTSAQKNPTAFYLCASTKGVFSNQPQHFGDGTRLSIL.

The CDR3 protein is CASRPGTDTQYF. In DNA form, the CDR3 reads TGTGCCAGCCGCCCCGGCACAGATACGCAGTATTTT. The chain employs TRBV19 and TRBJ2-3; D remains unclear. V lost 9 bases, J lost 1 base, and 8 bases lay in between. The CDR3 length is 12 residues. Germline CDR1 and CDR2: LNHDA and SQIVND (reference sequence).

The chain combines TRBV6-5 with TRBJ1-3; D not certain. The germline gives CDR1 MNHEY, CDR2 SVGAGI. Between the trimmed V and J ends, which lost 7 bases and 1 base, there was a span of 5 bases. The CDR3 is made up of 12 amino acids. CDR3 bases: TGTGCCAGCATCGGTTCTGGAAACACCATATATTTT. Its protein product is CASIGSGNTIYF.

The CDR3 loop reads CASSQAPADKVNGYGYTF. CDR3 DNA sequence: TGTGCCAGCAGCCAAGCCCCTGCGGATAAGGTTAATGGCTATGGCTACACCTTC. The V call is TRBV4-2, the J call TRBJ1-2; D ambiguous. CDR3 length equals 18 residues. Trimming took off 1 base at V and 4 bases at J, with 22 bases between the two ends. Germline CDR1 is LGHNA and CDR2 is YNFKEQ.

DNA of the CDR3: TGTGCCACCAGTGATTTGGGGACAGCTTTCCCCGGGGAGCTGTTTTTT. This translates into CATSDLGTAFPGELFF. This chain links TRBV24-1 with TRBJ2-2, with TRBD1 matching over 7 bases. Germline V gene data show CDR1 as KGHDR and CDR2 as SFDVKD. The CDR3 sequence is 16 residues long. J was trimmed by 6 bases and V by 0 bases; bases with no gene match: 6.

The chain recombines TRBV5-4 with TRBJ1-2, with D possibly matching TRBD1 (6 bases). V shed 0 bases and J shed 9 bases, with 18 bases lying between them. Germline assignment: CDR1 SGHNT and CDR2 YYREEE (reference sequence). There are 15 residues in the CDR3. In DNA form, the CDR3 reads TGTGCCAGCAGCTTGGTCGTCGTGGGGGGGGCGAGCTACACCTTC. Encoded protein: CASSLVVVGGASYTF.

The chain couples TRBV5-1 to TRBJ2-5; D may match TRBD1 or TRBD2 (5 bases each). Germline V CDR1 and CDR2: SGHRS, YFSETQ. This CDR3 has 15 amino acids. With 7 bases removed from V and 5 bases from J, the gap between germline ends came to 21 bases. In DNA, the CDR3 is TGCGCCAGCTCGCCGGGACGGGGAGTTCGGGAGACCCAGTACTTC. Amino acid sequence: CASSPGRGVRETQYF. Supplemented by reference TRBV5-1 and TRBJ2-5, the full variable domain reads KAGVTQTPRYLIKTRGQQVTLSCSPISGHRSVSWYQQTPGQGLQFLFEYFSETQRNKGNFPGRFSGRQFSNSRSEMNVSTLELGDSALYLCASSPGRGVRETQYFGPGTRLLVL.

V gene TRBV2 combines with J gene TRBJ1-1; D might be TRBD1 (6 bases). Germline loops: CDR1 SNHLY, CDR2 FYNNEI. Deletions cut 8 bases from V and 5 bases from J, with 18 bases between. The CDR3 runs to 14 residues. CDR3 region: CASFLGEGGTEAFF. The CDR3 bases are TGTGCCAGCTTCCTAGGGGAGGGGGGGACTGAAGCTTTCTTT.

This sequence joins TRBV4-1 and TRBJ1-5, with a weak D call TRBD1 (6 bases). Germline values: CDR1 MGHRA, CDR2 YSYEKL. The length of the CDR3 is 15 residues. V shed 0 bases and J shed 7 bases, with 13 bases lying between them. The CDR3 protein is CASSQDIQGGQPQHF. The CDR3 region has the DNA TGCGCCAGCAGCCAAGATATACAGGGCGGACAGCCCCAGCATTTT.

The chain joins TRBV12-5 to TRBJ2-1; D remains ambiguous. Looked up from germline, CDR1 is LGHNT and CDR2 is FRNRAP. CDR3 size: 11 residues. Trimming removed 1 base at V and 9 bases at J, with 4 bases between. CDR3 in amino acids: CASGLGSEQFF. The CDR3 DNA reads as TGTGCTAGTGGTTTGGGAAGTGAGCAGTTCTTC.

The V call is TRBV5-4, the J call TRBJ2-1, with 7 bases aligning to TRBD2. CDR1 SGHNT and CDR2 YYREEE come from the germline V gene (reference sequence). The V segment lost 1 base and the J segment 8 bases; nucleotides outside the gene matches: 6. CDR3 length: 14 amino acids. The CDR3: CASSLRGRGDEQFF. Written as DNA, the CDR3 is TGTGCCAGCAGCTTGCGGGGCCGGGGGGATGAGCAGTTCTTC. Combining the CDR3 with reference TRBV5-4 and TRBJ2-1 gives the whole variable domain ETGVTQSPTHLIKTRGQQVTLRCSSQSGHNTVSWYQQALGQGPQFIFQYYREEENGRGNFPPRFSGLQFPNYSSELNVNALELDDSALYLCASSLRGRGDEQFFGPGTRLTVL.

V usage is TRBV10-2 and J usage is TRBJ1-2; D may be TRBD1 (5 bases). CDR1 is WSHSY and CDR2 is SAAADI in the germline V gene. The CDR3 is made up of 13 amino acids. V dropped 3 bases and J dropped 8 bases, with 13 bases sitting between them. The CDR3 coding sequence is TGCGCCAGCAGTGACCTGTGGGGGAGAGGCTACACCTTC. The encoded protein is CASSDLWGRGYTF.

J is TRBJ1-2 and V is TRBV11-1; possibly TRBD1 for D (5 bases). V lost 2 bases and J lost 6, with 10 bases in between. The CDR3 consists of 13 residues. Germline V gives CDR1 SGHAT, CDR2 FQDESV (reference sequence). The CDR3 is CASSLRVDNGYTF. The CDR3 coding sequence is TGTGCCAGCAGCTTACGTGTGGACAATGGCTACACCTTC.

This clone has only one observation. J is TRBJ2-7 and V is TRBV15, with D perhaps TRBD1 (5 bases). Trimming pared 0 bases from V and 9 bases from J, leaving 12 bases between. The germline V gene encodes CDR1 LNHNV and CDR2 YYDKDF (reference sequence). The CDR3 runs 13 residues. The CDR3 DNA is TGTGCCACCAGCAGAGATAGGGGTGTCGGGCAGTACTTC. Residues: CATSRDRGVGQYF.